These 25 T cell receptor beta chains share one sample of origin, sequenced in a study of blood T cell repertoires in COVID-19. Assay used: immunoSEQ multiplex PCR; TCRdb lists only in-frame clones, some missing. Of roughly 180,000 clones in the sample, approximately 81% were seen once. The sample consisted of PBMCs or T cells enriched from blood (not recorded which). All receptors derive from a man aged 60 to 69 who had recovered from COVID-19.

J is TRBJ2-5 and V is TRBV14, with 7 nucleotides matching TRBD1. CDR1 SGHDN and CDR2 FVKESK come from the germline V gene. The CDR3 consists of 12 residues. With 3 bases clipped from V and 5 bases from J, the junction kept 0 bases outside the gene matches. In nucleotides, the CDR3 is TGTGCCAGCAGCCAGACAGGGGAGACCCAGTACTTC. This sequence encodes CASSQTGETQYF. The complete variable domain, with remaining parts taken from reference TRBV14 and TRBJ2-5, reads EAGVTQFPSHSVIEKGQTVTLRCDPISGHDNLYWYRRVMGKEIKFLLHFVKESKQDESGMPNNRFLAERTGGTYSTLKVQPAELEDSGVYFCASSQTGETQYFGPGTRLLVL.

The chain recombines TRBV28 with TRBJ1-1; 7 bases are shared with TRBD1. The CDR3 has 17 residues. Trimming took 7 bases from V and 2 from J; bases not matched to a gene: 16. Germline-derived CDR1 and CDR2 are MDHEN and SYDVKM. Written as DNA, the CDR3 is TGTGCCAGCAACGTGGGGTGGGGAAGGGGGCTTAACACTGAAGCTTTCTTT. It specifies CASNVGWGRGLNTEAFF.

This clone was detected only once. This chain links TRBV9 with TRBJ2-2; D not resolved. V dropped 2 bases and J dropped 3 bases, with 8 bases sitting between them. Germline CDR1 and CDR2: SGDLS and YYNGEE. There are 14 residues in the CDR3. CDR3 loop: CASSVSSDTGELFF. CDR3 bases: TGTGCCAGCAGCGTTTCCTCAGACACCGGGGAGCTGTTTTTT. Full variable domain (rest looked up from reference TRBV9 and TRBJ2-2): DSGVTQTPKHLITATGQRVTLRCSPRSGDLSVYWYQQSLDQGLQFLIQYYNGEERAKGNILERFSAQQFPDLHSELNLSSLELGDSALYFCASSVSSDTGELFFGEGSRLTVL.

This chain links TRBV9 with TRBJ1-2; D possibly corresponds to TRBD1 (5 bases). With 0 bases removed from V and 8 bases from J, the gap between germline ends came to 17 bases. CDR1 is SGDLS, CDR2 YYNGEE, per germline. This CDR3 comprises 15 residues. CDR3 region: CASSVDPAGLSGYTF. CDR3 bases: TGTGCCAGCAGCGTAGACCCGGCAGGGCTCTCGGGCTACACCTTC. Drawing the rest from reference TRBV9 and TRBJ1-2, the complete variable domain is DSGVTQTPKHLITATGQRVTLRCSPRSGDLSVYWYQQSLDQGLQFLIQYYNGEERAKGNILERFSAQQFPDLHSELNLSSLELGDSALYFCASSVDPAGLSGYTFGSGTRLTVV.

The V gene is TRBV10-3, the J gene TRBJ1-2; no clear D gene. V was cut by 2 bases and J by 4 bases, with 14 bases left in between. The CDR3 extends over 15 amino acids. Germline V gives CDR1 ENHRY, CDR2 SYGVKD. The CDR3 DNA reads TGTGCCATCAGTGAGGCAACTGCTGGAGTCTATGGCTACACCTTC. Its translation: CAISEATAGVYGYTF.

This chain links TRBV30 with TRBJ2-3; D is unclear. Between the trimmed V and J ends, which lost 7 bases and 1 base, there was a span of 9 bases. This CDR3 has 12 amino acids. Germline CDR1 and CDR2: GTSNPN and SVGIG (reference sequence). CDR3 protein: CALAEGTDTQYF. In nucleotides, the CDR3 is TGTGCCTTGGCTGAAGGCACAGATACGCAGTATTTT.

The chain has TRBV28 and TRBJ2-7; TRBD1 matches at 9 bases. Germline V lookup: CDR1 MDHEN, CDR2 SYDVKM. V lost 0 bases, J lost 1 base, and 1 base stayed unmatched. The CDR3 consists of 15 residues. CDR3 loop: CASSLWGQGSYEQYF. CDR3 nucleotide sequence: TGTGCCAGCAGTTTATGGGGACAGGGTTCCTACGAGCAGTACTTC. Full variable domain (rest looked up from reference TRBV28 and TRBJ2-7): DVKVTQSSRYLVKRTGEKVFLECVQDMDHENMFWYRQDPGLGLRLIYFSYDVKMKEKGDIPEGYSVSREKKERFSLILESASTNQTSMYLCASSLWGQGSYEQYFGPGTRLTVT.

The V call is TRBV28, the J call TRBJ2-7, with 14 bases identical to TRBD2. Germline CDR1 and CDR2: MDHEN and SYDVKM. The CDR3 contains 22 residues. The J segment lost 0 bases and the V segment lost 5 bases, leaving 21 bases of the junction unmatched. This CDR3 is CASSPDPGLAGGTRQSSYEQYF. The CDR3 region has the DNA TGTGCCAGCAGTCCCGACCCAGGACTAGCGGGAGGAACCCGCCAAAGCTCCTACGAGCAGTACTTC.

This clone was recorded many times. This chain links TRBV6-5 with TRBJ1-2, with 9 positions matching TRBD1. This CDR3 has 14 amino acids. Losses at the gene ends were 5 bases for V and 4 bases for J; bases not matched to a gene: 5. Germline CDR1 is MNHEY and CDR2 is SVGAGI. This chain's CDR3 is CASSTGDRVYGYTF. CDR3 bases: TGTGCCAGCAGTACGGGGGACAGGGTCTATGGCTACACCTTC.

The chain links TRBV24-1 to TRBJ2-5; 13 nucleotides align to TRBD2. CDR3 size: 16 residues. Germline CDR1 reads KGHDR; CDR2 reads SFDVKD. J gave up 9 bases and V 3 bases, and 9 bases lay outside the gene matches. The CDR3 reads CATSDPASGTSGAQYF. Here the CDR3 DNA reads TGTGCCACCAGTGATCCCGCATCCGGGACTAGCGGGGCCCAGTACTTC.

This clone occurred once. The J gene is TRBJ2-3, the V gene TRBV11-2; D uncertain. The germline gives CDR1 SGHAT, CDR2 FQNNGV. V gave up 5 bases and J gave up 5 bases, with 5 bases separating them. This CDR3 contains 11 residues. The CDR3 sequence is CASSLVDTQYF. The CDR3 DNA follows: TGTGCCAGCAGCCTTGTAGATACGCAGTATTTT.

The rearrangement links TRBV4-1 to TRBJ1-6; maybe TRBD1 (5 bases). The CDR3 totals 16 residues. Trimming removed 1 base at V and 0 bases at J, with 7 bases between. Germline-derived CDR1 and CDR2 are MGHRA and YSYEKL. CDR3: CASSQVQGSYNSPLHF. DNA for the CDR3: TGCGCCAGCAGCCAAGTCCAGGGCTCCTATAATTCACCCCTCCACTTT.

This clone has more than one count but fewer than ten. The chain carries TRBV10-3 and TRBJ1-1; 8 positions match TRBD1. Germline lookup yields CDR1 ENHRY and CDR2 SYGVKD. CDR3 length: 13 amino acids. Trimming took 6 bases from V and 11 from J; bases not matched to a gene: 11. The CDR3 is CAISRGMDRDAFF. The CDR3 region has the DNA TGTGCCATCAGCAGGGGGATGGACAGGGACGCTTTCTTT.

The chain couples TRBV27 to TRBJ1-5; maybe TRBD1 (6 bases). V was cut by 4 bases and J by 6 bases, with 13 bases left in between. CDR1 is MNHEY and CDR2 is SMNVEV in the germline V gene (reference sequence). The CDR3 has 14 residues. The CDR3 is CASSSQGGGQPQHF. The CDR3 nucleotides are TGTGCCAGCAGTTCACAGGGCGGGGGTCAGCCCCAGCATTTT.

V gene TRBV12-5 combines with J gene TRBJ2-1, with a tentative D call TRBD1 (5 bases). Per the germline V gene, CDR1 is LGHNT and CDR2 is FRNRAP. Trimming cost V 0 bases and J 6 bases, with 15 bases left between them. The CDR3 is 16 residues long. The CDR3 nucleotides are TGTGCTAGTGGTTTGGTAGCGACAGCCCAGGGCAATGAGCAGTTCTTC. It codes for CASGLVATAQGNEQFF.

In this sample, this clone turned up a few times. The chain combines TRBV19 with TRBJ2-3; D unclear. V lost 3 bases to trimming and J lost 0 bases, with 16 bases between them. This CDR3 comprises 17 residues. Per the germline V gene, CDR1 is LNHDA and CDR2 is SQIVND (reference sequence). In DNA, the CDR3 is TGTGCCAGTAGTATTCTCGCGGTTCCTTCTAGCACAGATACGCAGTATTTT. This encodes CASSILAVPSSTDTQYF.

The chain couples TRBV14 to TRBJ1-4, with TRBD1 matching 12 bases. The V and J ends lost 5 bases and 10 bases, in that order; junction bases with no gene match: 5. Per germline, CDR1 SGHDN and CDR2 FVKESK. The CDR3 is 14 residues long. The CDR3 here is CASSSGTGGGKLFF. In nucleotides, the CDR3 is TGTGCCAGCAGCTCCGGGACAGGGGGCGGAAAACTGTTTTTT. Full variable domain (rest looked up from reference TRBV14 and TRBJ1-4): EAGVTQFPSHSVIEKGQTVTLRCDPISGHDNLYWYRRVMGKEIKFLLHFVKESKQDESGMPNNRFLAERTGGTYSTLKVQPAELEDSGVYFCASSSGTGGGKLFFGSGTQLSVL.

CDR3 sequence reads: CASSSLAGGLDTQYF. CDR3 nucleotide sequence: TGTGCCAGCAGTTCCCTAGCGGGAGGGTTGGATACGCAGTATTTT. The genes are TRBV28 and TRBJ2-3; TRBD2 matches at 12 bases. The CDR3 loop spans 15 amino acids. Per the germline V gene, CDR1 is MDHEN and CDR2 is SYDVKM. With 4 bases clipped from V and 6 bases from J, the junction kept 5 bases outside the gene matches.

The rearrangement joins TRBV28 to TRBJ2-2; 11 bases are shared with TRBD1. Germline V gene lookup returns CDR1 MDHEN and CDR2 SYDVKM. CDR3 length: 15 residues. V was clipped by 4 bases and J by 6 bases; unmatched bases: 4. The CDR3 nucleotides are TGTGCCAGCAGTTCTCGGACAGGGGGCTCCGGGGAGCTGTTTTTT. Its protein product is CASSSRTGGSGELFF. Filled out from reference TRBV28 and TRBJ2-2, the complete variable domain reads DVKVTQSSRYLVKRTGEKVFLECVQDMDHENMFWYRQDPGLGLRLIYFSYDVKMKEKGDIPEGYSVSREKKERFSLILESASTNQTSMYLCASSSRTGGSGELFFGEGSRLTVL.

The CDR3 sequence: CASSAGLAGTYEQYF. The DNA of the CDR3 is TGTGCCAGCAGCGCGGGACTAGCGGGGACCTACGAGCAGTACTTC. V and J are TRBV5-4 and TRBJ2-5; 13 bases are shared with TRBD2. TRBJ2-7 matches the DNA end more closely, so the J call is doubtful. The CDR3 has 15 residues. Germline V CDR1 and CDR2: SGHNT, YYREEE (reference sequence).

This chain links TRBV28 with TRBJ2-1; 15 bases line up with TRBD2. CDR1 is MDHEN and CDR2 is SYDVKM in the germline V gene. The CDR3 extends over 16 amino acids. V shed 6 bases and J 8 bases; nucleotides not matched to a gene: 8. The CDR3: CASSLGLAGGLYEQFF. The CDR3, as DNA: TGTGCCAGCAGCCTAGGACTAGCGGGAGGGTTGTATGAGCAGTTCTTC.

This clone was observed a handful of times. The genes are TRBV7-9 and TRBJ2-5; perhaps TRBD2 as D (6 bases). The V gene lost 1 base and the J gene lost 4 bases, with 10 bases spanning the gap. Germline V gene sequence: CDR1 SEHNR, CDR2 FQNEAQ (reference sequence). The CDR3 is 14 residues long. For the CDR3, the DNA is TGTGCCAGCAGCTTAGGGCAAGCGGGAGAGACCCAGTACTTC. Protein sequence: CASSLGQAGETQYF.

Comment on this clone: The sample has other DNA sequences that encode this CDR3 too. The chain couples TRBV20-1 to TRBJ2-5, with D tentatively TRBD2 (6 bases). CDR1 and CDR2 (germline): DFQATT, SNEGSKA (reference sequence). The V end was cut by 3 bases, the J end by 4 bases, with 30 bases between. The CDR3 is 19 amino acids. CDR3 protein: CSASIRRGGFGAGGETQYF. For the CDR3, the DNA is TGCAGTGCTAGTATTCGGAGGGGTGGCTTCGGCGCTGGGGGAGAGACCCAGTACTTC.

The rearrangement joins TRBV6-5 to TRBJ2-5, with TRBD1 matching 8 bases. This CDR3 comprises 15 residues. The trim removed 4 bases at V and 2 bases at J, leaving 6 bases unmatched. Germline-derived CDR1 and CDR2 are MNHEY and SVGAGI. CDR3 residues: CASSSTWTGQETQYF. The CDR3 DNA follows: TGTGCCAGCAGTTCAACTTGGACAGGGCAAGAGACCCAGTACTTC.

This clone appeared once. The rearrangement uses TRBV19 and TRBJ1-4, with D possibly matching TRBD1 (6 bases). The V gene lost 6 bases and the J gene lost 6 bases, with 11 bases spanning the gap. The CDR3 consists of 13 residues. Germline V lookup: CDR1 LNHDA, CDR2 SQIVND (reference sequence). The CDR3 DNA is TGTGCCAGTAGGACCTACAGGGATGAAAAACTGTTTTTT. Amino acids: CASRTYRDEKLFF.